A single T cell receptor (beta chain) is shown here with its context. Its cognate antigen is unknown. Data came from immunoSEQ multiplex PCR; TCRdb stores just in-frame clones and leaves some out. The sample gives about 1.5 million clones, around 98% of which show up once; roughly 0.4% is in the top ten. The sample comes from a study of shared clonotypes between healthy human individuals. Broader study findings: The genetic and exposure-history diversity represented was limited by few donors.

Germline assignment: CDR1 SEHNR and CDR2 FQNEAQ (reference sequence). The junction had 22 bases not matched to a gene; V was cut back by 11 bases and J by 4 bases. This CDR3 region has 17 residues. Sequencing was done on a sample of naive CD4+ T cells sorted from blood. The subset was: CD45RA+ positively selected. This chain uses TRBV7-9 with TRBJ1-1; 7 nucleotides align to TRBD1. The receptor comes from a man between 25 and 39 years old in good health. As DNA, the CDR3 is TGTGCCTCGTCAGTAGGGCTTGGACAGGCTTTGGGCACTGAAGCTTTCTTT. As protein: CASSVGLGQALGTEAFF.